This TCR beta chain was sequenced for a study of CD4+ T cells in melanoma. Regarding the study as a whole: CD8+ T cell, macrophage and B cell function reportedly correlated with neoantigen-specific CD4+ T cells. Neoantigen-specific CD4+ T cells in melanoma reportedly had diverse differentiation states.

Germline assignment: CDR1 SGHDT and CDR2 YYEEEE. Between the trimmed V and J ends, which lost 0 bases and 6 bases, there was a span of 12 bases. The CDR3 has 14 residues. Repertoires were generated with immunoSEQ multiplex PCR, while TCRdb's copy carries only in-frame clones and drops some. Counted here are roughly 4,700 clones, over 55% occurring once; the ten biggest clones make up 25% to 30%. This clone counts as medium-sized. The antigen is undetermined. The chain joins TRBV5-6 to TRBJ1-2; TRBD1 is a possible D gene (6 bases). The specimen was cells from a culture (not recorded whether cultured in vitro). The TCR was taken from a human donor with melanoma. The CDR3: CASSLGGAPHGYTF. Here the CDR3 DNA reads TGTGCCAGCAGCTTGGGGGGGGCTCCTCATGGCTACACCTTC.